Sequencing of this TCR beta chain was carried out in a study of blood T cell repertoires in COVID-19. Study in general: T cells, B-cell-depleted T cells, or PBMCs supplied cDNA or gDNA.

The CDR3 length is 14 residues. Trimming shortened V by 0 bases and J by 10 bases, and 10 bases separated the two germline ends. Germline V gene sequence: CDR1 MNHNY, CDR2 SVGAGI (reference sequence). The authors' processing: For nucleated cells, counts were estimated from reference gene primer amplification. The repertoire was sequenced with immunoSEQ multiplex PCR; TCRdb's copy has only in-frame clones and lacks some. V, J and clone size derive from that table, while D and trimming were established from the DNA sequence. The sample has 150,000 to 200,000 clones; 90% are singletons. The clonotype was recovered from a man in his 60s with active or convalescent COVID-19. The chain recombines TRBV6-6 with TRBJ1-6; possible D gene TRBD1, 6 bases. What was sequenced was peripheral blood. The chain's CDR3 is CASSYSQGESPLHF. CDR3 coding DNA: TGTGCCAGCAGTTACTCACAGGGAGAATCACCCCTCCACTTT.